This passage covers 22 T cell receptor beta chains from one sample sequenced in a study of cytomegalovirus exposure and HLA in healthy donors. In the PCR, 60 Vbeta and 13 Jbeta primers were used. The assay was immunoSEQ multiplex PCR, and TCRdb's table has in-frame clones only and misses some. The sample lists approximately 170,000 clones; around 75% were seen once. Sequencing was performed on PBMCs. The receptors originated from a woman younger than 45 in good health and CMV-seropositive.

The V and J genes are TRBV19 and TRBJ2-7, with 10 bases aligning to TRBD2. The CDR3 is 13 amino acids. V was clipped by 4 bases and J by 5 bases; unmatched bases: 2. CDR1 LNHDA and CDR2 SQIVND come from the germline V gene (reference sequence). The CDR3 spells CASSTSGRNEQYF. CDR3 nucleotides: TGTGCCAGTAGTACTAGCGGGAGAAACGAGCAGTACTTC.

DNA of the CDR3: TGTGCCAGTAGTACATCAGGGTTCTACCCTCTCAATGAGCAGTTCTTC. This gives the protein CASSTSGFYPLNEQFF. J is TRBJ2-1 and V is TRBV19, with TRBD1 as a possible D gene (5 bases). CDR1 LNHDA and CDR2 SQIVND come from the germline V gene (reference sequence). Trimming took off 4 bases at V and 6 bases at J, with 19 bases between the two ends. This CDR3 contains 16 residues.

The chain links TRBV4-1 to TRBJ2-3; no clear D. The ends were cut back, 2 bases at V and 1 base at J, with 10 bases in the middle. Germline assignment: CDR1 MGHRA and CDR2 YSYEKL. This CDR3 has 15 amino acids. The CDR3 nucleotides are TGCGCCAGCAGCCAACTACAGACCCGCACAGATACGCAGTATTTT. This translates into CASSQLQTRTDTQYF.

CDR3 sequence: CASSFSGANTGELFF. The DNA of the CDR3 is TGTGCCAGCAGTTTCAGCGGGGCGAACACCGGGGAGCTGTTTTTT. The chain joins TRBV28 to TRBJ2-2; 7 nucleotides match TRBD2. The CDR3 is 15 residues long. Per the germline V gene, CDR1 is MDHEN and CDR2 is SYDVKM. Trimming at V came to 3 bases and at J to 0 bases, leaving 1 base not matched to a gene. The full variable domain, its missing parts supplied by reference TRBV28 and TRBJ2-2, is DVKVTQSSRYLVKRTGEKVFLECVQDMDHENMFWYRQDPGLGLRLIYFSYDVKMKEKGDIPEGYSVSREKKERFSLILESASTNQTSMYLCASSFSGANTGELFFGEGSRLTVL.

J is TRBJ1-1 and V is TRBV5-1, with a tentative D call TRBD1 (5 bases). Trimming left V 4 bases short and J 7 bases short, with 14 bases between. The CDR3 spans 13 residues. Germline V lookup: CDR1 SGHRS, CDR2 YFSETQ. This CDR3 reads CASSKDTPSEAFF. In DNA, the CDR3 is TGCGCCAGCAGCAAGGACACTCCTAGTGAAGCTTTCTTT. Based on the CDR3 plus reference TRBV5-1 and TRBJ1-1, the full variable domain is KAGVTQTPRYLIKTRGQQVTLSCSPISGHRSVSWYQQTPGQGLQFLFEYFSETQRNKGNFPGRFSGRQFSNSRSEMNVSTLELGDSALYLCASSKDTPSEAFFGQGTRLTVV.

This sequence joins TRBV28 and TRBJ2-2; D perhaps matches TRBD2 (6 bases). The CDR3 totals 14 residues. The germline CDR1 and CDR2 sequences are MDHEN and SYDVKM. Trimming shortened V by 2 bases and J by 6 bases, and 10 bases separated the two germline ends. CDR3 residues: CASSLAGRPGELFF. CDR3 DNA sequence: TGTGCCAGCAGTTTAGCGGGAAGGCCCGGGGAGCTGTTTTTT. Full variable domain (outside the CDR3, taken from reference TRBV28 and TRBJ2-2): DVKVTQSSRYLVKRTGEKVFLECVQDMDHENMFWYRQDPGLGLRLIYFSYDVKMKEKGDIPEGYSVSREKKERFSLILESASTNQTSMYLCASSLAGRPGELFFGEGSRLTVL.

This clone was found a few times. This sequence joins TRBV6-6 and TRBJ1-4, with D tentatively TRBD1 (5 bases). Trimming took 7 bases from V and 8 from J, leaving 20 bases between them. The CDR3 loop spans 15 amino acids. CDR1 and CDR2 from the germline V gene are MNHNY and SVGAGI (reference sequence). This CDR3 reads CASKTQALGGEKLFF. DNA of the CDR3: TGTGCCAGCAAAACCCAGGCGCTGGGGGGAGAAAAACTGTTTTTT.

This chain uses TRBV5-1 with TRBJ2-5, with a tentative D call TRBD2 (5 bases). V dropped 4 bases and J dropped 5 bases, with 15 bases sitting between them. Looked up from germline, CDR1 is SGHRS and CDR2 is YFSETQ. The CDR3 covers 14 residues. CDR3: CASSPGSLQETQYF. The DNA for the CDR3 is TGCGCCAGCAGCCCGGGATCTCTCCAGGAGACCCAGTACTTC.

In this sample, this clone turned up a few times. The V call is TRBV5-1, the J call TRBJ2-1; TRBD2 aligns across 11 bases. There are 18 residues in the CDR3. Germline V gives CDR1 SGHRS, CDR2 YFSETQ. V gave up 2 bases and J gave up 5 bases; unmatched junction bases: 12. The CDR3 sequence: CASSLSPYQTSGDNEQFF. The CDR3 DNA sequence: TGCGCCAGCAGCTTATCCCCTTATCAGACTAGCGGGGACAATGAGCAGTTCTTC.

This rearrangement joins TRBV28 to TRBJ2-7; perhaps TRBD2 as D (5 bases). V was clipped by 5 bases and J by 3 bases, with 11 bases between them. The CDR3 loop spans 13 amino acids. The germline V gene encodes CDR1 MDHEN and CDR2 SYDVKM. The DNA for the CDR3 is TGTGCCAGCAGTCCCCGGGATGGCTACGAGCAGTACTTC. Residues: CASSPRDGYEQYF.

This rearrangement joins TRBV5-3 to TRBJ1-5; TRBD1 matches 7 bases. TRBV5-3 is noted as an ORF with a role that remains uncertain. V shed 0 bases, J shed 7 bases, and the junction held 4 bases outside the gene matches. The CDR3 covers 14 residues. As DNA, the CDR3 is TGTGCCAGAAGCTTGGGGGACAGCTCCCAGCCCCAGCATTTT. Its translation: CARSLGDSSQPQHF.

The chain links TRBV6-1 to TRBJ1-1; D is unclear. Germline assignment: CDR1 MNHNS and CDR2 SASEGT. The CDR3 is 15 residues long. Trimming shortened V by 0 bases and J by 1 base, and 9 bases separated the two germline ends. The CDR3 protein is CASSEAGPPNTEAFF. The CDR3 nucleotides read TGTGCCAGCAGTGAAGCGGGCCCGCCGAACACTGAAGCTTTCTTT.

The count of this clone is one. The rearrangement uses TRBV13 and TRBJ2-1; 9 bases are shared with TRBD1. The CDR3 totals 15 residues. V shed 5 bases and J 8 bases; nucleotides not matched to a gene: 10. The germline V gene has CDR1 PRHDT and CDR2 FYEKMQ (reference sequence). The CDR3 DNA follows: TGTGCCAGCAGCGAAACAGGGGGCTCGTTCGATGAGCAGTTCTTC. Amino acids: CASSETGGSFDEQFF.

This sequence joins TRBV4-1 and TRBJ1-2, with TRBD1 matching 7 bases. This CDR3 has 12 residues. Germline V lookup: CDR1 MGHRA, CDR2 YSYEKL. The trim removed 4 bases at V and 8 bases at J, leaving 4 bases unmatched. The CDR3 protein is CASSLGQEGYTF. The CDR3 region has the DNA TGCGCCAGCAGCCTCGGACAGGAAGGCTACACCTTC.

This chain joins TRBV11-2 and TRBJ2-1, with 10 bases fitting TRBD2. Germline assignment: CDR1 SGHAT and CDR2 FQNNGV. CDR3 length: 18 amino acids. The junction had 13 bases not matched to a gene; V was cut back by 2 bases and J by 6 bases. The CDR3 region is CASSLLRASGSTGNEQFF. Written as DNA, the CDR3 is TGTGCCAGCAGCTTACTACGGGCTAGCGGGAGTACGGGCAATGAGCAGTTCTTC.

This chain links TRBV7-6 with TRBJ2-5; 8 bases align to TRBD1. CDR3 length equals 15 residues. Germline-derived CDR1 and CDR2 are SGHVS and FNYEAQ. V gave up 5 bases and J gave up 11 bases; unmatched junction bases: 16. CDR3 protein: CASSHRQGPSLEQYF. As DNA, the CDR3 is TGTGCCAGCAGCCACCGACAGGGGCCCTCTTTGGAGCAGTACTTC.

The V and J genes are TRBV28 and TRBJ1-1; weak D call: TRBD1 (5 bases). V shed 4 bases and J shed 1 base, with 22 bases lying between them. Germline CDR1 reads MDHEN; CDR2 reads SYDVKM. The CDR3 consists of 18 residues. Here the CDR3 DNA reads TGTGCCAGCAGTTATCATTCGGGCGGCCGTGGACAGAACACTGAAGCTTTCTTT. It translates to CASSYHSGGRGQNTEAFF. Combining the CDR3 with reference TRBV28 and TRBJ1-1 gives the whole variable domain DVKVTQSSRYLVKRTGEKVFLECVQDMDHENMFWYRQDPGLGLRLIYFSYDVKMKEKGDIPEGYSVSREKKERFSLILESASTNQTSMYLCASSYHSGGRGQNTEAFFGQGTRLTVV.

CDR3: CASSFAGTRAFF. The DNA for the CDR3 is TGTGCCAGCAGTTTCGCGGGGACTAGGGCGTTCTTC. The V call is TRBV28, the J call TRBJ2-1, with 8 bases aligning to TRBD2. The CDR3 has 12 residues. Trimming removed 3 bases from V and 15 bases from J; junction bases left unmatched: 7. Germline V CDR1 and CDR2: MDHEN, SYDVKM.

The chain carries TRBV19 and TRBJ2-1, with D perhaps TRBD2 (6 bases). The CDR3 totals 16 residues. V dropped 4 bases and J dropped 0 bases, with 13 bases sitting between them. The germline V gene has CDR1 LNHDA and CDR2 SQIVND (reference sequence). This CDR3 is CASSTGRGSSYNEQFF. Written as DNA, the CDR3 is TGTGCCAGTAGTACCGGTCGGGGGAGCTCCTACAATGAGCAGTTCTTC. The variable domain in full, completed from reference TRBV19 and TRBJ2-1, reads DGGITQSPKYLFRKEGQNVTLSCEQNLNHDAMYWYRQDPGQGLRLIYYSQIVNDFQKGDIAEGYSVSREKKESFPLTVTSAQKNPTAFYLCASSTGRGSSYNEQFFGPGTRLTVL.

This clone was counted a few times. V and J are TRBV5-1 and TRBJ2-7; tentative D call: TRBD2 (7 bases). Trimming cost V 1 base and J 5 bases, with 10 bases left between them. The CDR3 sequence is 13 residues long. CDR1 and CDR2 (germline): SGHRS, YFSETQ. CDR3 residues: CASSLRGDNEQYF. In DNA, the CDR3 is TGCGCCAGCAGCTTGCGGGGGGACAACGAGCAGTACTTC.

V and J are TRBV28 and TRBJ1-4; weak D call: TRBD1 (5 bases). This CDR3 contains 15 residues. Germline CDR1 MDHEN, CDR2 SYDVKM. Trimming stripped 4 bases from V and 5 bases from J, with 14 bases between. DNA of the CDR3: TGTGCCAGCAGTTCACCGGGACTGAGAAATGAAAAACTGTTTTTT. This translates into CASSSPGLRNEKLFF. The whole variable domain, remainder taken from reference TRBV28 and TRBJ1-4, is DVKVTQSSRYLVKRTGEKVFLECVQDMDHENMFWYRQDPGLGLRLIYFSYDVKMKEKGDIPEGYSVSREKKERFSLILESASTNQTSMYLCASSSPGLRNEKLFFGSGTQLSVL.

The chain uses TRBV7-6 and TRBJ2-7; 8 bases map to TRBD2. J was trimmed by 5 bases and V by 0 bases; bases with no gene match: 18. CDR1 is SGHVS and CDR2 is FNYEAQ in the germline V gene. The CDR3 totals 19 residues. The CDR3 nucleotides are TGTGCCAGCAGCTTAGCGAGGGGTCCTAGCGGGCCTGGTAGGAACGAGCAGTACTTC. Amino acid sequence: CASSLARGPSGPGRNEQYF.